This is a list of T cell receptor beta chains from one sample in a study of Ad26.COV2.S vaccination and SARS-CoV-2 variants. Libraries were prepared by immunoSEQ multiplex PCR; TCRdb keeps only in-frame clonotypes and omits some of them. The top ten hold around 1.7% of the sample, which has some 410,000 clones, about nine tenths seen once. The starting material was peripheral blood, obtained in a trial of Ad26.COV2.S vaccine versus placebo. These receptors were collected from a person between 18 and 65 years old who received the Ad26.COV2.S COVID-19 vaccine or a placebo. Each CDR3 is given with its conserved first and last residue. The D gene is left open where the match is weak. Expanded clones are given a class, and other clones once, few, many or no size at all.

D gene,clone size,V gene,J gene,CDR3 DNA,CDR3 protein
-,-,TRBV7-9,TRBJ1-4,TGTGCCAGCAGCACCCCCGCCGGGGGGGATAATGAAAAACTGTTTTTT,CASSTPAGGDNEKLFF
TRBD1,few,TRBV7-2,TRBJ2-5,TGTGCCAGCAGTCCTCCCCCGGACAGGGAGACCCAGTACTTC,CASSPPPDRETQYF
TRBD1,-,TRBV4-3,TRBJ1-5,TGCGCCAGCAGCCAAGACAGGGGGCGTCAGCCCCAGCATTTT,CASSQDRGRQPQHF
TRBD2,-,TRBV9,TRBJ2-1,TGTGCCAGCAGCGTGCGGGAGTCTAGCGGGTACAATGAGCAGTTCTTC,CASSVRESSGYNEQFF
-,-,TRBV2,TRBJ1-5,TGTGCCAGCAGTGAAAGGGTTCAGCCCCAGCATTTT,CASSERVQPQHF
TRBD2,-,TRBV9,TRBJ2-1,TGTGCCAGCAGCGAGACTAGCGGGAGCCCATACAATGAGCAGTTCTTC,CASSETSGSPYNEQFF
-,-,TRBV18,TRBJ1-1,TGTGCCAGCTCAGAAAACTTTGGGTCGGACACTGAAGCTTTCTTT,CASSENFGSDTEAFF
TRBD1,-,TRBV19,TRBJ1-5,TGTGCCAGTAGTGCACAGGGGTTGTTTCAGCCCCAGCATTTT,CASSAQGLFQPQHF
-,-,TRBV7-9,TRBJ2-7,TGTGCCAGCAGCTCCCTCCAGGAGGAAGGACTAGAGCAGTACTTC,CASSSLQEEGLEQYF
-,-,TRBV23-1,TRBJ2-5,TGCGCCAGCAGTCGCCTCAGGGGGGAAGGGGAGACCCAGTACTTC,CASSRLRGEGETQYF
TRBD2,-,TRBV7-2,TRBJ2-7,TGTGCCAGCAGCAATAGCGGGGGGGCGGAAGAGCAGTACTTC,CASSNSGGAEEQYF
TRBD1,-,TRBV18,TRBJ2-7,TGTGCCAGCTCAGGGGACAGGTACTCCTACGAGCAGTACTTC,CASSGDRYSYEQYF
-,-,TRBV28,TRBJ2-1,TGTGCCAGCAGTTTACCCGGCGGGGCGTTCTTC,CASSLPGGAFF
-,-,TRBV5-1,TRBJ2-5,TGCGCCAGCAGAAAGGGATGGGAGACCCAGTACTTC,CASRKGWETQYF
-,-,TRBV19,TRBJ2-7,TGTGCCAGTAGTGTCGGGGTGAGTTACGAGCAGTACTTC,CASSVGVSYEQYF
TRBD1,-,TRBV9,TRBJ1-1,TGTGCCAGCAGCAACAGGGGATTGGGGACTGAAGCTTTCTTT,CASSNRGLGTEAFF
-,-,TRBV7-9,TRBJ2-2,TGTGCCAGCAGCTTAGTTGTCCGGGGTGACACCGGGGAGCTGTTTTTT,CASSLVVRGDTGELFF
-,-,TRBV27,TRBJ2-5,TGTGCCAGCAGCCACACAAGACGCCGCCAAGAGACCCAGTACTTC,CASSHTRRRQETQYF
-,-,TRBV18,TRBJ2-7,TGTGCCAGCTCACCATGGGGCTTGAAGAGGGACGAGCAGTACTTC,CASSPWGLKRDEQYF
TRBD2,-,TRBV11-2,TRBJ2-7,TGTGCCAGCAGCTTAGTAGGCGGGGGCTCCTACGAGCAGTACTTC,CASSLVGGGSYEQYF
-,-,TRBV5-1,TRBJ2-7,TGCGCCAGCAGCTCCTCCCCACCGGGGCAGGGTGGCGAGCAGTACTTC,CASSSSPPGQGGEQYF
-,-,TRBV5-6,TRBJ2-1,TGTGCCAGCGAACAGGAACACTCCTACAATGAGCAGTTCTTC,CASEQEHSYNEQFF
-,-,TRBV19,TRBJ2-2,TGTGCCAGTAGTATGAGAGGGATGCGGACCGGGGAGCTGTTTTTT,CASSMRGMRTGELFF
-,-,TRBV27,TRBJ2-3,TGTGCCAGCAGTCACAGAAATTCGGATACGCAGTATTTT,CASSHRNSDTQYF
TRBD1,-,TRBV19,TRBJ2-2,TGTGCCAGTAGGGACAGGATAAACACCGGGGAGCTGTTTTTT,CASRDRINTGELFF
-,-,TRBV5-1,TRBJ1-2,TGCGCCAGCAGCTTGGTTACAGACTACTATGGCTACACCTTC,CASSLVTDYYGYTF
-,-,TRBV19,TRBJ2-7,TGTGCCAGTAGTTCCGGGAAGGGGACCTACGAGCAGTACTTC,CASSSGKGTYEQYF
-,-,TRBV19,TRBJ1-2,TGTGCCAGTACCTCGATGGGGGCGCCAGGCTACACCTTC,CASTSMGAPGYTF
-,-,TRBV4-3,TRBJ2-7,TGCGCCAGCAGCCAAGACAGGGTATTCCACGAGCAGTACTTC,CASSQDRVFHEQYF
-,-,TRBV9,TRBJ2-5,TGTGCCAGCAGCGTAGGACAGATAGAGACCCAGTACTTC,CASSVGQIETQYF
TRBD1,-,TRBV12-3/TRBV12-4,TRBJ1-2,TGTGCCAGCAGTCCGGGTCCAGGGGGAGGCTACACCTTC,CASSPGPGGGYTF
TRBD2,-,TRBV7-9,TRBJ2-2,TGTGCCAGCAGCTTCCGGGGGGGCCTCAAAACCGGGGAGCTGTTTTTT,CASSFRGGLKTGELFF
-,-,TRBV19,TRBJ1-1,TGTGCCAGTAGTTGGGGGGCTAACACTGAAGCTTTCTTT,CASSWGANTEAFF
-,few,TRBV18,TRBJ1-2,TGTGCCAGCTCACCTTCAAGACAGGCGGGAGGCTATGGCTACACCTTC,CASSPSRQAGGYGYTF
-,-,TRBV19,TRBJ1-4,TGTGCCAGTACCTCGGCGGGGCACCTGAATGAAAAACTGTTTTTT,CASTSAGHLNEKLFF
-,-,TRBV20-1,TRBJ1-1,TGCAGTGCTAGCGGGGGGACTGAAGCTTTCTTT,CSASGGTEAFF
TRBD1,-,TRBV27,TRBJ1-5,TGTGCCAGCAGTCCCGGGACAGGGTTCACCCAGCATTTT,CASSPGTGFTQHF
-,-,TRBV5-4,TRBJ1-2,TGTGCCAGCAGCTTGGCAGGGAACTATGGCTACACCTTC,CASSLAGNYGYTF
TRBD1,-,TRBV14,TRBJ2-1,TGTGCCAGCAGGGACAGGGGCTACAATGAGCAGTTCTTC,CASRDRGYNEQFF
-,-,TRBV7-2,TRBJ2-7,TGTGCCAGCAGCTTAACCGGCGGGGCGTACTACGAGCAGTACTTC,CASSLTGGAYYEQYF
-,-,TRBV7-2,TRBJ2-5,TGTGCCAGCAGCTTGGGACTTCGTCAAGAGACCCAGTACTTC,CASSLGLRQETQYF
-,-,TRBV25-1,TRBJ2-3,TGTGCCAGCAGTGATCCAAGGGGCCCAGATACGCAGTATTTT,CASSDPRGPDTQYF
TRBD1,-,TRBV30,TRBJ1-4,TGTGCCTGCACGCAACAGGGGGCCGAAAAACTGTTTTTT,CACTQQGAEKLFF
-,-,TRBV30,TRBJ1-4,TGTGCCTGGAGTGTCGAGGGTTTAGATGAAAAACTGTTTTTT,CAWSVEGLDEKLFF
-,-,TRBV6-2/TRBV6-3,TRBJ2-7,TGTGCCAGCAGTCCGCCTGACCACTACGAGCAGTACTTC,CASSPPDHYEQYF
-,-,TRBV28,TRBJ1-5,TGTGCCAGCAGTTTAAGGGGGGCATATCAGCCCCAGCATTTT,CASSLRGAYQPQHF